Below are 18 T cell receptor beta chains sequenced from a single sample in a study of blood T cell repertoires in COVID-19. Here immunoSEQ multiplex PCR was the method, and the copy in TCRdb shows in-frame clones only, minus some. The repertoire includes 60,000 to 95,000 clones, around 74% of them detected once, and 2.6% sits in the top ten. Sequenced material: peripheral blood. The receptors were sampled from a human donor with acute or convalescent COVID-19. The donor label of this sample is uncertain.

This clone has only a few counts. The CDR3 bases are TGTGCCACCTTTGGGGCAGGGGGTAGGGAGCAGTACTTC. Translated, it gives CATFGAGGREQYF. The rearrangement joins TRBV11-2 to TRBJ2-7; 7 bases fit TRBD1. This CDR3 is built from 13 residues. Germline CDR1 SGHAT, CDR2 FQNNGV. With V trimmed by 10 bases and J by 7 bases, 13 bases remained unmatched.

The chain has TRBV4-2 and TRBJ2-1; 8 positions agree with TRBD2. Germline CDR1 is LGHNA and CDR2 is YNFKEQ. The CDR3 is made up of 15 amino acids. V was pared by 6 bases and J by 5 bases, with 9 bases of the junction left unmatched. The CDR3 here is CASRLREGQNNEQFF. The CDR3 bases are TGTGCCAGCAGGCTTCGGGAGGGCCAGAACAATGAGCAGTTCTTC.

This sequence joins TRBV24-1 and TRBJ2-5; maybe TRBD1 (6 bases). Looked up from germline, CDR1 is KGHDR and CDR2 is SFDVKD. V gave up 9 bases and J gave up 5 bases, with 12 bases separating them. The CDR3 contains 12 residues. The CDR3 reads CATSQGLETQYF. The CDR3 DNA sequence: TGTGCCACCTCCCAGGGGCTTGAGACCCAGTACTTC.

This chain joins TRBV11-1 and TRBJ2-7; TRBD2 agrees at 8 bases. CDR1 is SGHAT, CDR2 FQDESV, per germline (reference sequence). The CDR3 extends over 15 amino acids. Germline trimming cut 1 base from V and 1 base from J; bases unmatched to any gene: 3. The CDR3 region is CASSLEAGGSYEQYF. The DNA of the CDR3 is TGTGCCAGCAGCTTAGAGGCGGGAGGTTCCTACGAGCAGTACTTC.

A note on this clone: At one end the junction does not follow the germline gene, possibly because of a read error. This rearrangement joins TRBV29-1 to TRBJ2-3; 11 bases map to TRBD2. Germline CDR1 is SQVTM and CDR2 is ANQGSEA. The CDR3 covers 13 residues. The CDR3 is CSGELAGDNTQYF. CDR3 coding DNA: TGCAGCGGTGAACTAGCGGGGGATAATACGCAGTATTTT.

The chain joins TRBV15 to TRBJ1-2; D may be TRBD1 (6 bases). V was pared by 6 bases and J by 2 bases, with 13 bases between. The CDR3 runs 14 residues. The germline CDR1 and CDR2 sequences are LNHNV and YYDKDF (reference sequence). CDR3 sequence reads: CATSHDRSNYGYTF. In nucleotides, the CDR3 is TGTGCCACCAGTCACGACAGGTCAAACTATGGCTACACCTTC.

The CDR3 DNA follows: TGTGCCATCCGACGGGACAGGGGTGACACTGAAGCTTTCTTT. Its translation is CAIRRDRGDTEAFF. The genes are TRBV10-3 and TRBJ1-1, with TRBD1 matching 10 bases. The germline V gene has CDR1 ENHRY and CDR2 SYGVKD. Trimming cost V 8 bases and J 3 bases; bases outside gene matches: 6. There are 14 residues in the CDR3.

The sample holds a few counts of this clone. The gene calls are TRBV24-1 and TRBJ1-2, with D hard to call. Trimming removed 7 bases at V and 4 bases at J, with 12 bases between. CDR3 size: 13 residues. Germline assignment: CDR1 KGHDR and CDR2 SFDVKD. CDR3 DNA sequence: TGTGCCACCAGCCCGCAGGCGGGCTATGGCTACACCTTC. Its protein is CATSPQAGYGYTF.

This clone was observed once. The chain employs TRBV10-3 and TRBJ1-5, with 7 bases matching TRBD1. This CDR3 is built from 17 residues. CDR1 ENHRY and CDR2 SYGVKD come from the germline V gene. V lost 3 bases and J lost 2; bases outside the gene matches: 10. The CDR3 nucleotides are TGTGCCATCAGTGAAAGGCAGGGGGTGGGGGGCAATCAGCCCCAGCATTTT. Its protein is CAISERQGVGGNQPQHF.

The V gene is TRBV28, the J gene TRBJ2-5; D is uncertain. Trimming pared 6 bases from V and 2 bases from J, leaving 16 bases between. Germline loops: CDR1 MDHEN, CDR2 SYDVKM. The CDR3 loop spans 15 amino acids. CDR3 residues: CASRVRVTTQETQYF. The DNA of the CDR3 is TGTGCCAGCAGAGTTCGAGTTACTACACAAGAGACCCAGTACTTC.

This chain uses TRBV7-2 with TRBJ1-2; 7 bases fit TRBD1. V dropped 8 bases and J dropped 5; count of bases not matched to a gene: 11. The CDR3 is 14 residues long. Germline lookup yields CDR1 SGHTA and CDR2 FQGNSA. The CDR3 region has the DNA TGTGCCAGCTCTCCCCGAAAGGGGGCTTATGGCTACACCTTC. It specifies CASSPRKGAYGYTF.

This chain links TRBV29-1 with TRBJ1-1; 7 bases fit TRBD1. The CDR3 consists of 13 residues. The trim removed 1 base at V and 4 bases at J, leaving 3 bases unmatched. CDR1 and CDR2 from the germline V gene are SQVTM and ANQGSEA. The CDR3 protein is CSVEGQGSTEAFF. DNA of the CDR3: TGCAGCGTTGAAGGACAGGGCAGCACTGAAGCTTTCTTT.

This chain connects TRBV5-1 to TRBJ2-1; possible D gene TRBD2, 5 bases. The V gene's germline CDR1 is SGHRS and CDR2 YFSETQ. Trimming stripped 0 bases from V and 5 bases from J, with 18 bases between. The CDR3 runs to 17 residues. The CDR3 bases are TGCGCCAGCAGCTTGGAGGGCAAGCCGACTATCCACAATGAGCAGTTCTTC. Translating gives CASSLEGKPTIHNEQFF.

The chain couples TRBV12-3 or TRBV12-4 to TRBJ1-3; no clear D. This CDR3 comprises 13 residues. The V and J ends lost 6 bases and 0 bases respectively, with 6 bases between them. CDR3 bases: TGTGCCAGCAGCCCAATCTCTGGAAACACCATATATTTT. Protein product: CASSPISGNTIYF.

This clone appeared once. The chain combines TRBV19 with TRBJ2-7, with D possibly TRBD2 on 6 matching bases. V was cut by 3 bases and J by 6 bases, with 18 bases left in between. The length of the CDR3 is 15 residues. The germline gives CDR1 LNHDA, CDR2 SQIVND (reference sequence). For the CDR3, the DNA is TGTGCCAGTAGTATTTCCGGATTGGGGGGACGCGAGCAGTACTTC. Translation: CASSISGLGGREQYF.

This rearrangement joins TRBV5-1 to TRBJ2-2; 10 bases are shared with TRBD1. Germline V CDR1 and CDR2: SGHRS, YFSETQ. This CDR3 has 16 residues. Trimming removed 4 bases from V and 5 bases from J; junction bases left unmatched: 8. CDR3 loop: CASSQGTGVKTGELFF. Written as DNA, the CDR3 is TGCGCCAGCAGCCAAGGGACAGGGGTAAAGACCGGGGAGCTGTTTTTT.

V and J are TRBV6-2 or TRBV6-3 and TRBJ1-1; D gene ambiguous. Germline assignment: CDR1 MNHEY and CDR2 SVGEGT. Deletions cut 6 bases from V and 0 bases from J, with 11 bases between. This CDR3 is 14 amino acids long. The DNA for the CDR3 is TGTGCCAGCAGCTCCGGGGAATTGAACACTGAAGCTTTCTTT. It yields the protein CASSSGELNTEAFF.

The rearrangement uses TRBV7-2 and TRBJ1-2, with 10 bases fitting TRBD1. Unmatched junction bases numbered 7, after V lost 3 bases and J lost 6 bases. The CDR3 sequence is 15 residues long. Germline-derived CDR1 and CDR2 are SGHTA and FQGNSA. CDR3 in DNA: TGTGCCAGCAGCTTGACCCCCGGGACAGGGGATGGCTACACCTTC. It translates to CASSLTPGTGDGYTF.